The next 9 T cell receptor beta chains were all read from a single sample in a study of control samples from healthy donors and cancer patients. Sequenced by immunoSEQ multiplex PCR; TCRdb stores in-frame clones only, minus some. This table holds 150,000 to 200,000 clones, about 91% found once. Input material: blood. Receptors originate from a woman aged 25 to 39 in good health.

The chain joins TRBV30 to TRBJ1-2; perhaps TRBD1 as D (5 bases). This CDR3 has 16 amino acids. Germline CDR1 reads GTSNPN; CDR2 reads SVGIG (reference sequence). The V end was cut by 0 bases, the J end by 4 bases, with 18 bases between. CDR3 sequence (DNA): TGTGCCTGGAGTGTAAGGGTCTCCGGGGGAGGCTATGGCTACACCTTC. Residues: CAWSVRVSGGGYGYTF. Complete variable domain (other parts from reference TRBV30 and TRBJ1-2): SQTIHQWPATLVQPVGSPLSLECTVEGTSNPNLYWYRQAAGRGLQLLFYSVGIGQISSEVPQNLSASRPQDRQFILSSKKLLLSDSGFYLCAWSVRVSGGGYGYTFGSGTRLTVV.

This clone has just one count. V usage is TRBV6-2 or TRBV6-3 and J usage is TRBJ2-5; 7 nucleotides line up with TRBD1. This CDR3 region has 15 residues. Germline CDR1 MNHEY, CDR2 SVGEGT. V lost 2 bases to trimming and J lost 4 bases; unmatched junction nucleotides: 7. CDR3 sequence reads: CASSYRQGASETQYF. The CDR3 DNA reads TGTGCCAGCAGTTACCGACAGGGCGCCTCAGAGACCCAGTACTTC.

This clone showed up just once. The chain carries TRBV5-1 and TRBJ2-5; no firm D call. V dropped 4 bases and J dropped 2 bases, with 12 bases sitting between them. The CDR3 contains 14 residues. Germline values: CDR1 SGHRS, CDR2 YFSETQ. This CDR3 is CASSPYIGQETQYF. As DNA, the CDR3 is TGCGCCAGCAGCCCCTACATAGGTCAAGAGACCCAGTACTTC.

V gene TRBV19 combines with J gene TRBJ2-1, with TRBD1 as a possible D gene (5 bases). Deletions cut 2 bases from V and 8 bases from J, with 10 bases between. The CDR3 covers 13 residues. Germline V gene sequence: CDR1 LNHDA, CDR2 SQIVND (reference sequence). CDR3 region: CASSIFSRDEQFF. The CDR3 coding sequence is TGTGCCAGTAGTATATTTAGCAGGGATGAGCAGTTCTTC.

This sequence joins TRBV10-3 and TRBJ2-1, with 7 bases lining up with TRBD1. J lost 9 bases, V lost 2 bases, and 13 bases had no gene match. This CDR3 is built from 16 residues. From germline, CDR1 is ENHRY and CDR2 SYGVKD. The CDR3 bases are TGTGCCATCAGTGAGGGACCGACAGGGCGGAGTGTTGAGCAGTTCTTC. Translating it yields CAISEGPTGRSVEQFF.

V usage is TRBV19 and J usage is TRBJ2-3, with 8 bases aligning to TRBD2. This CDR3 is 16 amino acids long. Germline V gene data show CDR1 as LNHDA and CDR2 as SQIVND (reference sequence). V was pared by 5 bases and J by 4 bases, with 11 bases of the junction left unmatched. The CDR3 nucleotides read TGTGCCAGTAGTCCCCGGGAGCGGGGGCACTCAGATACGCAGTATTTT. It translates to CASSPRERGHSDTQYF.

This chain uses TRBV10-3 with TRBJ1-1; 9 nucleotides match TRBD1. V dropped 4 bases and J dropped 4; count of bases not matched to a gene: 10. CDR3 length: 16 amino acids. Germline V lookup: CDR1 ENHRY, CDR2 SYGVKD. Here the CDR3 reads CAISVPPGQGPTEAFF. CDR3 nucleotide sequence: TGTGCCATCAGTGTACCTCCGGGACAGGGTCCCACTGAAGCTTTCTTT.

This chain connects TRBV5-6 to TRBJ1-2; no definite D call. Germline CDR1 is SGHDT and CDR2 is YYEEEE. The V and J ends lost 4 bases and 6 bases respectively, with 22 bases between them. This CDR3 contains 16 residues. DNA for the CDR3: TGTGCCAGCAGCATCGGGGTTCGGGGAATTTACGATGGCTACACCTTC. Protein product: CASSIGVRGIYDGYTF.

The V and J genes are TRBV7-9 and TRBJ1-2, with unresolved D. This CDR3 is built from 15 residues. Germline CDR1 reads SEHNR; CDR2 reads FQNEAQ (reference sequence). Trimming removed 2 bases at V and 0 bases at J, with 10 bases between. Written as DNA, the CDR3 is TGTGCCAGCAGCTTAAGGTCAGCAGCTAACTATGGCTACACCTTC. Translating gives CASSLRSAANYGYTF.